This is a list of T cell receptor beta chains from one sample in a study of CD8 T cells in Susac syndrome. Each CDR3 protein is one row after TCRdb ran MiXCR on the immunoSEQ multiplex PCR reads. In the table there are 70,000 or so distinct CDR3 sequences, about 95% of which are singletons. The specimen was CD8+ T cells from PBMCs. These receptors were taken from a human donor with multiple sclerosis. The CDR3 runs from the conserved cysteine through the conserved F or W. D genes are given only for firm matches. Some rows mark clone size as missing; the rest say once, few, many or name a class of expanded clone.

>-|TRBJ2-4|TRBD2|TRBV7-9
TGTGCCAGCAGCTCCAGCGGGAGGGTAAACATTCAGTACTTC
CASSSSGRVNIQYF
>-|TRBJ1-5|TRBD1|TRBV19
TGTGCCAGTAGGGACAGGGGACACAATCAGCCCCAGCATTTT
CASRDRGHNQPQHF
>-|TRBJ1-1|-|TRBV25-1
TGTGCCAGCAGTGAAAACGTAATAGGTAACAGGCTGAACACTGAAGCTTTCTTT
CASSENVIGNRLNTEAFF
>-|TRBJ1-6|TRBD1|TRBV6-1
TGTGCCAGCAGTGAAGCAGGGACAGGGTCCTCACCCCTCCACTTT
CASSEAGTGSSPLHF
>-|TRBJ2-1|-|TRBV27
TGTGCCAGCCGACCAGCGGGTCTCAATGAGCAGTTCTTC
CASRPAGLNEQFF
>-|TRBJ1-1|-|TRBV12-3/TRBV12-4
TGTGCCAGCAACTCGGACGGACTGAACACTGAAGCTTTCTTT
CASNSDGLNTEAFF
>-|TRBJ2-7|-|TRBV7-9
TGTGCCAGCAGCTCCACCGGGACATCCGACCTCCGAATCTACGAGCAGTACTTC
CASSSTGTSDLRIYEQYF
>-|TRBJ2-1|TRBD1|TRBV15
TGTGCCACCAGCAGGGACAGGGGGGCCTTGGTCAATGAGCAGTTCTTC
CATSRDRGALVNEQFF
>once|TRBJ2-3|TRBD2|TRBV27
TGTGCCAGCAGTTTAGGAGCTAGCGGGAGAGGTGATACGCAGTATTTT
CASSLGASGRGDTQYF
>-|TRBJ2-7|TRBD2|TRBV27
TGTGCCAGCAGTCCCCGGGTAGCGGGGGGGCCGAACGAGCAGTACTTC
CASSPRVAGGPNEQYF
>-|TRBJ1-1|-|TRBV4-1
TGCGCCAGCAGCCCATTAACAGGGATGAACACTGAAGCTTTCTTT
CASSPLTGMNTEAFF
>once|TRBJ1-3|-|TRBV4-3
TGCGCCAGCAGCCAGCTCACTGGAAACACCATATATTTT
CASSQLTGNTIYF
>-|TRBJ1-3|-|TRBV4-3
TGCGCCAGCGGAACATTCCAGGGACCTGGAAACACCATATATTTT
CASGTFQGPGNTIYF
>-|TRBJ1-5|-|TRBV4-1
TGCGCCAGCTGGGGGGGGGAGGGTCAGCCCCAGCATTTT
CASWGGEGQPQHF
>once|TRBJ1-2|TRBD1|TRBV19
TGTGCCAGTAGTATGACAGGGGCGCCCCGGGGCTACACCTTC
CASSMTGAPRGYTF
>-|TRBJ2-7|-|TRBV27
TGTGCCAGCAGTTTCACGGGGGCGCTCGAGCAGTACTTC
CASSFTGALEQYF
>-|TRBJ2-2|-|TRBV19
TGTGCCAGTAGTCCCTCCGGGGAGCTGTTTTTT
CASSPSGELFF
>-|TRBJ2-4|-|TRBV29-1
TGCAGCGTTTCGGGCGTGCCAGCCAAAAACATTCAGTACTTC
CSVSGVPAKNIQYF
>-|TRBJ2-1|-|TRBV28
TGTGCCAGCAGTCTACTCTATGAGCAGTTCTTC
CASSLLYEQFF
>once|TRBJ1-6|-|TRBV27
TGTGCCAGCAGTTATTGGGGTACACCCCTCCACTTT
CASSYWGTPLHF
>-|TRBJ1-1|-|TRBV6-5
TGTGCCAGCAGTTACTCGACTCGTGATCTGAACACTGAAGCTTTCTTT
CASSYSTRDLNTEAFF
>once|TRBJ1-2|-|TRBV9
TGTGCCAGCAGCGGAGACAGCTATGGCTACACCTTC
CASSGDSYGYTF
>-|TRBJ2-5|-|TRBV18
TGTGCCAGCTCACCACGGCTCGAGGTCTCGCAAGAGACCCAGTACTTC
CASSPRLEVSQETQYF
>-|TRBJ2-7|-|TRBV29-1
TGCAGCGTCAAAATCAGCGGCCTAGATTACGAGCAGTACTTC
CSVKISGLDYEQYF
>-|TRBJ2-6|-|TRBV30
TGTGCCTGGAATTGGTTGTCTGGGGCCAACGTCCTGACTTTC
CAWNWLSGANVLTF
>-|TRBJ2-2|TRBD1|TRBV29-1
TGCAGCGTTGTCGAAGGGGGCGACACCGGGGAGCTGTTTTTT
CSVVEGGDTGELFF
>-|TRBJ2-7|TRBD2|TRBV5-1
TGCGCCAGCAGCTCGGGGACTAGCGGGTTCGAGCAGTACTTC
CASSSGTSGFEQYF
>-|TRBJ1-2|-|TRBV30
TGTGCCTGGAGTTCCCGATACTATGGCTACACCTTC
CAWSSRYYGYTF
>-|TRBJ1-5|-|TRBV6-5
TGTGCCAGCAGTACTGGGGGCAATCAGCCCCAGCATTTT
CASSTGGNQPQHF
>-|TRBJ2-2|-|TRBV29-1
TGCAGCGTACGGACGGTGAACACCGGGGAGCTGTTTTTT
CSVRTVNTGELFF
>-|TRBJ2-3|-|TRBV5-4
TGTGCCAGCAGCTTGGCCGTGGCGGGGGCCACAGATACGCAGTATTTT
CASSLAVAGATDTQYF
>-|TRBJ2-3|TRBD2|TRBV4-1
TGCGCCAGCAGCCAAGGATATGGTAGCGGGGGCACAAATACGCAGTATTTT
CASSQGYGSGGTNTQYF
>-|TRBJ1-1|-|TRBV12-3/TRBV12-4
TGTGCCAGCAGTTCTGCCCTAGTGAAGAACACTGAAGCTTTCTTT
CASSSALVKNTEAFF
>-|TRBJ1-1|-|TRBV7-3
TGTGCCAGCAGCTTATGGCCGAGGAACACTGAAGCTTTCTTT
CASSLWPRNTEAFF
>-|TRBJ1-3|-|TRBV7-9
TGTGCCAGCAGCTTAGGTGGCCGGGAAACTGGAAACACCATATATTTT
CASSLGGRETGNTIYF
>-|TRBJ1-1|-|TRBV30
TGTGCCTGGAGCGGAGGGCAGGCTGAAGCTTTCTTT
CAWSGGQAEAFF
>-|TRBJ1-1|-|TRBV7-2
TGTGCCAGCAGCCCTACAGGGAGTACTGAAGCTTTCTTT
CASSPTGSTEAFF
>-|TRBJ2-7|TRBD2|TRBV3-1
TGTGCCAGCAGCGCATTTCCCGGGACTAGCGCGTACGAGCAGTACTTC
CASSAFPGTSAYEQYF
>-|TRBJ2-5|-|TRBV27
TGTGCCAGCAGTTTTCTCGATAAAGAGACCCAGTACTTC
CASSFLDKETQYF
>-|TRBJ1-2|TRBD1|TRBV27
TGTGCCAGCAGTCCCTCGACAGGGGGGTATGGCTACACCTTC
CASSPSTGGYGYTF
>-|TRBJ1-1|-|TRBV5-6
TGTGCCAGCAGCTTGGGTGGGCTCTCTGAAGCTTTCTTT
CASSLGGLSEAFF
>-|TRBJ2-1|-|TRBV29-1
TGCAGCGTTGAAACCGAAAACTCCTACAATGAGCAGTTCTTC
CSVETENSYNEQFF
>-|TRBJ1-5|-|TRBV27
TGTGCCAGCAGTTTATCCCTGCCCAATCAGCCCCAGCATTTT
CASSLSLPNQPQHF
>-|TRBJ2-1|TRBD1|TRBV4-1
TGCGCCAGCAGTTGGGTCGGGACAGCGTACTACAATGAGCAGTTCTTC
CASSWVGTAYYNEQFF